This T cell receptor (beta chain) originates from a study of blood T cell repertoires in COVID-19. Across the study: Samples came from the United States, Italy and Spain, spanning acute and convalescent COVID-19.

Some clones are missing from TCRdb's copy, which holds only in-frame ones; the method was immunoSEQ multiplex PCR. The profile shows some 160,000 clones, around nine tenths of them singletons. Participant age was roughly 18 to 89 years, and participants resided in roughly 25 US areas. V was clipped by 7 bases and J by 1 base, with 13 bases between them. CDR3 size: 13 residues. The V gene's germline CDR1 is SQVTM and CDR2 ANQGSEA. The clonotype was recovered from a woman aged 45-60 years who had recovered from COVID-19. The chain carries TRBV29-1 and TRBJ2-5, with unresolved D. The source material was PBMCs or T cells enriched from blood (not recorded which). The CDR3 loop reads CSGVGPPQETQYF. The DNA for the CDR3 is TGCAGCGGGGTGGGCCCTCCCCAAGAGACCCAGTACTTC.